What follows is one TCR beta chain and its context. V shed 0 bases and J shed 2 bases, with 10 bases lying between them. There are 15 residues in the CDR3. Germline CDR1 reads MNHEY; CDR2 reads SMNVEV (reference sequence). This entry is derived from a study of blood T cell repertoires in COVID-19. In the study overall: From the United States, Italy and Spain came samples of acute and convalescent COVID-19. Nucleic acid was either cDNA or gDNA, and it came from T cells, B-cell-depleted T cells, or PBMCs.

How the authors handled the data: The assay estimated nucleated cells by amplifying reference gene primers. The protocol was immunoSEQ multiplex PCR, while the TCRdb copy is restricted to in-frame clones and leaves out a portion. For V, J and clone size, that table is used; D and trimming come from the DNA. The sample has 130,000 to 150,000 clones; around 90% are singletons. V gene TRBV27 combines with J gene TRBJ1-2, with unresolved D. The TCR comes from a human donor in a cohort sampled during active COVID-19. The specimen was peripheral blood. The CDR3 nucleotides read TGTGCCAGCAGTTTATCGGGCAGAGTAAACTATGGCTACACCTTC. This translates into CASSLSGRVNYGYTF.